Presented here are 32 T cell receptor beta chains from one specimen sequenced in a study of control samples from healthy donors and cancer patients. TCRdb's copy holds only in-frame clones and misses some; the assay was immunoSEQ multiplex PCR. Of roughly 92,000 clones in the sample, around nine tenths were seen once. Sequenced sample: blood. The receptors here all came from a woman in her fifties or sixties in good health.

The V call is TRBV2, the J call TRBJ1-5, with D possibly being TRBD1 (6 bases). V dropped 0 bases and J dropped 1 base, with 10 bases sitting between them. The CDR3 runs to 16 residues. From germline, CDR1 is SNHLY and CDR2 FYNNEI. The CDR3 coding sequence is TGTGCCAGCAGTGAAGCCCTGCAGGGGAGCAATCAGCCCCAGCATTTT. Translation: CASSEALQGSNQPQHF.

V usage is TRBV4-3 and J usage is TRBJ1-5; D ambiguous. The germline V gene has CDR1 LGHNA and CDR2 YSLEER. V gave up 1 base and J gave up 3 bases, with 7 bases separating them. The CDR3 totals 14 residues. The CDR3 loop reads CASSQVTVNQPQHF. The CDR3 DNA is TGCGCCAGCAGCCAAGTAACAGTCAATCAGCCCCAGCATTTT.

The rearrangement joins TRBV7-9 to TRBJ1-1; the D gene is possibly TRBD1 (5 bases). Germline V gives CDR1 SEHNR, CDR2 FQNEAQ (reference sequence). V was clipped by 4 bases and J by 8 bases, with 14 bases between them. The CDR3 sequence is 13 residues long. The CDR3 sequence is CASSSTRGVEAFF. In DNA form, the CDR3 reads TGTGCCAGCAGCTCGACGCGGGGGGTAGAAGCTTTCTTT.

The chain uses TRBV11-3 and TRBJ2-3; 9 nucleotides align to TRBD2. CDR1 and CDR2 (germline): SGHNT, YENEEA. Germline trimming cut 5 bases from V and 4 bases from J; bases unmatched to any gene: 10. This CDR3 contains 16 residues. Here the CDR3 reads CASSPRISGGSDTQYF. CDR3 coding DNA: TGTGCCAGCAGCCCCCGCATTAGCGGGGGATCAGATACGCAGTATTTT.

The chain combines TRBV6-4 with TRBJ2-1, with D unclear. This CDR3 is built from 13 residues. Trimming left V 4 bases short and J 7 bases short, with 11 bases between. Germline CDR1 reads MRHNA; CDR2 reads SNTAGT. The CDR3 loop reads CASSVGSSNEQFF. The CDR3 DNA is TGTGCCAGCAGTGTTGGTAGCAGTAATGAGCAGTTCTTC.

The chain couples TRBV6-2 or TRBV6-3 to TRBJ2-5; D gene uncertain. The CDR3 extends over 16 amino acids. Germline-derived CDR1 and CDR2 are MNHEY and SVGEGT. V was cut by 2 bases and J by 5 bases, with 18 bases left in between. Here the CDR3 DNA reads TGTGCCAGCAGTTACCCAACTGTCGACCCCTCGGAGACCCAGTACTTC. The encoded protein is CASSYPTVDPSETQYF.

The chain links TRBV24-1 to TRBJ1-3, with no clear D. The germline CDR1 and CDR2 sequences are KGHDR and SFDVKD. V was shortened by 5 bases and J by 0 bases, with 10 bases between the two germline ends. The CDR3 is 15 residues long. The CDR3 nucleotides are TGTGCCACCAGTGGTTTTCATCGCTCTGGAAACACCATATATTTT. Translation: CATSGFHRSGNTIYF.

This CDR3 reads CAWSPIMNTEAFF. CDR3 in DNA: TGTGCCTGGAGTCCCATCATGAACACTGAAGCTTTCTTT. The chain employs TRBV30 and TRBJ1-1, with no clear D. Germline V gives CDR1 GTSNPN, CDR2 SVGIG (reference sequence). CDR3 length: 13 residues. V was cut by 2 bases and J by 0 bases, with 7 bases left in between.

The J gene is TRBJ1-2, the V gene TRBV29-1, with TRBD1 as a possible D gene (5 bases). In germline, CDR1 is SQVTM, CDR2 ANQGSEA. The CDR3 loop spans 12 amino acids. The V end was cut by 8 bases, the J end by 5 bases, with 15 bases between. The CDR3 here is CSHGTPEYGYTF. In DNA, the CDR3 is TGCAGCCACGGGACTCCAGAATATGGCTACACCTTC. The full variable domain, with the rest looked up from reference TRBV29-1 and TRBJ1-2, is SAVISQKPSRDICQRGTSLTIQCQVDSQVTMMFWYRQQPGQSLTLIATANQGSEATYESGFVIDKFPISRPNLTFSTLTVSNMSPEDSSIYLCSHGTPEYGYTFGSGTRLTVV.

The chain employs TRBV3-1 (or the pseudogene TRBV3-2) and TRBJ1-1; no clear D. This CDR3 has 15 amino acids. Germline V lookup: CDR1 LGHDT, CDR2 YNNKEL (reference sequence). Trimming stripped 1 base from V and 4 bases from J, with 13 bases between. CDR3 in amino acids: CASSQVLAGVTEAFF. In nucleotides, the CDR3 is TGTGCCAGCAGCCAAGTACTTGCTGGGGTCACTGAAGCTTTCTTT.

This clone is deemed medium-sized. The chain employs TRBV7-9 and TRBJ1-3; maybe TRBD1 (6 bases). V shed 2 bases and J shed 3 bases, with 11 bases lying between them. CDR1 is SEHNR and CDR2 is FQNEAQ in the germline V gene (reference sequence). This CDR3 contains 15 residues. CDR3 sequence: CASSLRQGIGNTIYF. CDR3 nucleotides: TGTGCCAGCAGCTTACGCCAGGGGATTGGAAACACCATATATTTT.

The chain links TRBV23-1 to TRBJ1-2, with 8 bases fitting TRBD1. TRBV23-1 is known as an ORF, though its function is uncertain. The J segment lost 2 bases and the V segment lost 6 bases, leaving 8 bases of the junction unmatched. The CDR3 is made up of 15 amino acids. DNA of the CDR3: TGCGCCAGCAGGACGTCCCGGGACAGGAACTATGGCTACACCTTC. Residues: CASRTSRDRNYGYTF.

This clone has just a few counts. The V and J genes are TRBV14 and TRBJ1-1; tentative D call: TRBD1 (6 bases). Trimming took off 1 base at V and 3 bases at J, with 12 bases between the two ends. CDR1 and CDR2 from the germline V gene are SGHDN and FVKESK. The CDR3 runs to 15 residues. The CDR3 protein is CASSQAPGEYTEAFF. The CDR3 DNA reads TGTGCCAGCAGCCAAGCTCCAGGGGAGTACACTGAAGCTTTCTTT.

The J gene is TRBJ2-7, the V gene TRBV6-5; a weak D match, TRBD1 (6 bases). This CDR3 spans 13 amino acids. Germline V gene lookup returns CDR1 MNHEY and CDR2 SVGAGI. V lost 7 bases and J lost 5, with 15 bases in between. For the CDR3, the DNA is TGTGCCAGCAAGCAATCTAACAGGGACGAGCAGTACTTC. It specifies CASKQSNRDEQYF.

CDR3: CASSFGETSEQYF. As DNA, the CDR3 is TGTGCCAGCAGCTTTGGGGAGACGTCCGAGCAGTACTTC. This sequence joins TRBV7-2 and TRBJ2-7, with TRBD2 as a possible D gene (5 bases). This CDR3 spans 13 amino acids. Germline lookup yields CDR1 SGHTA and CDR2 FQGNSA. V was trimmed by 3 bases and J by 6 bases, leaving 12 bases between them. The full variable domain, in which reference TRBV7-2 and TRBJ2-7 provide the parts outside the CDR3, is GAGVSQSPSNKVTEKGKDVELRCDPISGHTALYWYRQSLGQGLEFLIYFQGNSAPDKSGLPSDRFSAERTGGSVSTLTIQRTQQEDSAVYLCASSFGETSEQYFGPGTRLTVT.

This sequence joins TRBV4-3 and TRBJ1-3; D is possibly TRBD1 (6 bases). Germline V gives CDR1 LGHNA, CDR2 YSLEER. This CDR3 has 16 residues. Trimming pared 0 bases from V and 0 bases from J, leaving 9 bases between. The CDR3 region is CASSQDRGGSGNTIYF. Here the CDR3 DNA reads TGCGCCAGCAGCCAAGATCGAGGGGGCTCTGGAAACACCATATATTTT.

CDR3 sequence (DNA): TGTGCCAGCAGCCCTGGGCGGACCACTAATGAAAAACTGTTTTTT. This gives the protein CASSPGRTTNEKLFF. This chain uses TRBV7-3 with TRBJ1-4; D gene unclear. Per germline, CDR1 SGHTA and CDR2 FQGTGA. V shed 5 bases and J shed 2 bases, with 12 bases lying between them. The CDR3 has 15 residues. Full variable domain (missing parts from reference TRBV7-3 and TRBJ1-4): GAGVSQTPSNKVTEKGKYVELRCDPISGHTALYWYRQSLGQGPEFLIYFQGTGAADDSGLPNDRFFAVRPEGSVSTLKIQRTERGDSAVYLCASSPGRTTNEKLFFGSGTQLSVL.

This clone was found a few times. The J gene is TRBJ2-1, the V gene TRBV27, with D perhaps matching TRBD1 (5 bases). The germline V gene has CDR1 MNHEY and CDR2 SMNVEV (reference sequence). The V end was cut by 0 bases, the J end by 3 bases, with 9 bases between. The CDR3 covers 15 residues. CDR3: CASSLSWGNYNEQFF. CDR3 bases: TGTGCCAGCAGTTTATCATGGGGCAACTACAATGAGCAGTTCTTC.

The J gene is TRBJ2-5, the V gene TRBV13; a weak D match, TRBD1 (6 bases). The CDR3 consists of 15 residues. Germline CDR1 reads PRHDT; CDR2 reads FYEKMQ (reference sequence). V was pared by 5 bases and J by 0 bases, with 13 bases between. CDR3 residues: CASSAETGYQETQYF. CDR3 bases: TGTGCCAGCAGCGCCGAAACAGGGTACCAAGAGACCCAGTACTTC.

The rearrangement joins TRBV2 to TRBJ1-1; a weak D match, TRBD1 (6 bases). Deletions cut 6 bases from V and 1 base from J, with 12 bases between. CDR1 is SNHLY, CDR2 FYNNEI, per germline. CDR3 size: 14 residues. CDR3 nucleotides: TGTGCCAGCAGCAAGGACAGTAGGAACACTGAAGCTTTCTTT. It translates to CASSKDSRNTEAFF.

J is TRBJ2-7 and V is TRBV5-4; 13 bases are a match to TRBD2. The CDR3 runs to 16 residues. V shed 4 bases and J 7 bases; nucleotides not matched to a gene: 11. Per the germline V gene, CDR1 is SGHNT and CDR2 is YYREEE (reference sequence). The CDR3 coding sequence is TGTGCCAGCAGCCGAGGAGGACTAGCGGGAGAGGGAGAGCAGTACTTC. As protein: CASSRGGLAGEGEQYF.

V gene TRBV11-2 combines with J gene TRBJ1-5; D is uncertain. CDR3 size: 14 residues. CDR1 is SGHAT and CDR2 is FQNNGV in the germline V gene. V gave up 1 base and J gave up 3 bases, with 7 bases separating them. The CDR3 loop reads CASSLGGNNQPQHF. The DNA of the CDR3 is TGTGCCAGCAGCTTAGGAGGTAACAATCAGCCCCAGCATTTT.

The chain is built from TRBV28 and TRBJ1-2; the D gene is possibly TRBD1 (6 bases). CDR3 length equals 13 residues. The germline V gene has CDR1 MDHEN and CDR2 SYDVKM. V gave up 3 bases and J gave up 3 bases, with 8 bases separating them. Here the CDR3 DNA reads TGTGCCAGCAGTTTCAGGGGAGACTATGGCTACACCTTC. This codes for CASSFRGDYGYTF.

The rearrangement links TRBV10-3 to TRBJ1-1, with D possibly matching TRBD1 (6 bases). Germline V gene lookup returns CDR1 ENHRY and CDR2 SYGVKD. V lost 2 bases and J lost 1, with 14 bases in between. CDR3 length: 16 residues. The CDR3 protein is CAISEGGAGQNTEAFF. The CDR3 DNA reads as TGTGCCATCAGTGAGGGGGGGGCGGGACAGAACACTGAAGCTTTCTTT.

This chain uses TRBV14 with TRBJ1-5; a possible D gene is TRBD1 (5 bases). The germline V and J ends were trimmed by 6 bases and 0 bases, with 21 bases remaining between them. Germline values: CDR1 SGHDN, CDR2 FVKESK. This CDR3 has 18 amino acids. CDR3 protein: CASSPKQTTEYSNQPQHF. The CDR3, as DNA: TGTGCCAGCAGTCCCAAGCAAACGACAGAGTATAGCAATCAGCCCCAGCATTTT.

The J gene is TRBJ2-3, the V gene TRBV28; D might be TRBD1 or TRBD2, each matching 5 bases. V was cut by 4 bases and J by 4 bases, with 18 bases left in between. Per germline, CDR1 MDHEN and CDR2 SYDVKM. The CDR3 sequence is 16 residues long. The DNA of the CDR3 is TGTGCCAGCAGTTCCCTACAGAGGGGCCGGCCAGATACGCAGTATTTT. It is translated as CASSSLQRGRPDTQYF.

V is TRBV5-1 and J is TRBJ2-1; 10 bases map to TRBD2. Losses at the gene ends were 4 bases for V and 2 bases for J; bases not matched to a gene: 3. This CDR3 spans 15 amino acids. Germline V CDR1 and CDR2: SGHRS, YFSETQ. CDR3 nucleotide sequence: TGCGCCAGCAGCGCACTAGCGGGGCCCTACAATGAGCAGTTCTTC. Translating it yields CASSALAGPYNEQFF.

The rearrangement uses TRBV10-1 and TRBJ1-1, with D possibly TRBD1 on 5 matching bases. The CDR3 contains 13 residues. The V gene's germline CDR1 is WNHNN and CDR2 SYGVQD (reference sequence). Trimming took 6 bases from V and 1 from J, leaving 9 bases between them. The CDR3 is CASSRGGNTEAFF. CDR3 in DNA: TGCGCCAGCAGCCGGGGGGGGAACACTGAAGCTTTCTTT.

V gene TRBV5-1 combines with J gene TRBJ2-1; 8 bases fit TRBD1. The CDR3 consists of 16 residues. Germline V gene data show CDR1 as SGHRS and CDR2 as YFSETQ. Trimming at V came to 4 bases and at J to 0 bases, leaving 6 bases not matched to a gene. CDR3 in amino acids: CASSEGQGASYNEQFF. The DNA of the CDR3 is TGCGCCAGCAGCGAAGGACAGGGCGCCTCCTACAATGAGCAGTTCTTC.

The CDR3 loop is CASSYTWGLNQPQHF. The CDR3 nucleotides read TGTGCCAGCAGTTACACCTGGGGCCTTAATCAGCCCCAGCATTTT. The genes are TRBV6-2 or TRBV6-3 and TRBJ1-5, with a weak D call TRBD1 (5 bases). From germline, CDR1 is MNHEY and CDR2 SVGEGT. The CDR3 spans 15 residues. Trimming pared 2 bases from V and 4 bases from J, leaving 12 bases between.

This chain connects TRBV19 to TRBJ2-5; a weak D match, TRBD2 (7 bases). This CDR3 spans 16 amino acids. V lost 4 bases and J lost 5, with 20 bases in between. Germline CDR1 is LNHDA and CDR2 is SQIVND (reference sequence). CDR3 sequence (DNA): TGTGCCAGTAGTAGCAATGGACGGGGAGGGGGGGAGACCCAGTACTTC. Translation: CASSSNGRGGGETQYF.

The rearrangement joins TRBV7-3 to TRBJ2-2; D may be TRBD1 (7 bases). CDR1 SGHTA and CDR2 FQGTGA come from the germline V gene. Trimming removed 4 bases at V and 5 bases at J, with 8 bases between. This CDR3 has 13 residues. The CDR3 nucleotides are TGTGCCAGCAGCTCAGGGGGGACCGGGGAGCTGTTTTTT. Amino acid sequence: CASSSGGTGELFF.